Reported below is one T cell receptor beta chain. No antigen is known for it. This entry belongs to a study of PD-1 blockade in classical Hodgkin lymphoma. Here immunoSEQ multiplex PCR was the method, and the copy in TCRdb shows in-frame clones only, minus some. Of roughly 100,000 clones listed, approximately 90% are singletons. The CDR3 consists of 16 residues. V lost 0 bases, J lost 1 base, and 12 bases lay in between. Germline CDR1 and CDR2: SGDLS and YYNGEE. Every patient had relapsed following autologous stem cell transplantation, and cohorts differed in brentuximab vedotin exposure. Notes on the study in general: TCR diversity in CD4+, not CD8+, cells rose significantly by C4D1.

The rearrangement links TRBV9 to TRBJ2-3; TRBD2 is a possible D gene (5 bases). The receptor was isolated from a human donor with classical Hodgkin lymphoma. Sequencing was performed on peripheral blood mononuclear cells (PBMCs), taken before the second cycle of nivolumab. CDR3 region: CASSVAPGVGTDTQYF. In nucleotides, the CDR3 is TGTGCCAGCAGCGTAGCTCCCGGGGTGGGCACAGATACGCAGTATTTT.